Below are 2 T cell receptor beta chains sequenced from a single sample in a study of blood T cell repertoires in COVID-19. Sequencing used immunoSEQ multiplex PCR; TCRdb keeps in-frame clones, though not all of them. This sample has a few hundred thousand clones; around 90% occur once, and the top ten carry 3%. Sequencing was performed on peripheral blood. These receptors originate from a man younger than 35 with active or convalescent COVID-19.

The V and J genes are TRBV6-2 or TRBV6-3 and TRBJ2-2, with TRBD1 as a possible D gene (6 bases). Germline V lookup: CDR1 MNHEY, CDR2 SVGEGT. The CDR3 covers 17 residues. Trimming stripped 5 bases from V and 0 bases from J, with 16 bases between. CDR3 nucleotides: TGTGCCAGCAGTGATACAGGGTACGGGTCGAACACCGGGGAGCTGTTTTTT. It encodes CASSDTGYGSNTGELFF.

V and J are TRBV19 and TRBJ2-7; 14 nucleotides line up with TRBD2. This CDR3 is 17 amino acids long. Per the germline V gene, CDR1 is LNHDA and CDR2 is SQIVND (reference sequence). The V and J ends lost 4 bases and 2 bases, in that order; junction bases with no gene match: 7. In DNA, the CDR3 is TGTGCCAGTAGTAAGGGACTAGCGGGGGCCCAGGCCTACGAGCAGTACTTC. Its translation: CASSKGLAGAQAYEQYF.